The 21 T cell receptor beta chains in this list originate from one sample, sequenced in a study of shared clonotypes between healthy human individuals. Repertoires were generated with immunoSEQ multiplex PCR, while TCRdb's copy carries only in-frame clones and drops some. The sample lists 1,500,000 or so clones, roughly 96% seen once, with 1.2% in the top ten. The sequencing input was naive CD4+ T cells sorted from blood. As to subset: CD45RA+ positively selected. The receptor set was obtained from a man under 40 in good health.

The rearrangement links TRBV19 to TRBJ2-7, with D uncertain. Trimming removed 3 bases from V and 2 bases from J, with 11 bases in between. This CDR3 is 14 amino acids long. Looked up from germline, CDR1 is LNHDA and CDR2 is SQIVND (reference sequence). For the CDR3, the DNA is TGTGCCAGTAGTATCCTCCCCGGCCCCTACGAGCAGTACTTC. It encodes CASSILPGPYEQYF.

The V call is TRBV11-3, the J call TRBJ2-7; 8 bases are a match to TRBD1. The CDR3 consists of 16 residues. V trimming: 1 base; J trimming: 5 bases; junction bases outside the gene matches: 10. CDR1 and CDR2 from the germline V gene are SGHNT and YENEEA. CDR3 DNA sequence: TGTGCCAGCAGCTTAGGGGGAGTGGGACAGGCACACGAGCAGTACTTC. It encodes CASSLGGVGQAHEQYF. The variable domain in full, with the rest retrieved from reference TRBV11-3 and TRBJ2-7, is EAGVVQSPRYKIIEKKQPVAFWCNPISGHNTLYWYLQNLGQGPELLIRYENEEAVDDSQLPKDRFSAERLKGVDSTLKIQPAELGDSAVYLCASSLGGVGQAHEQYFGPGTRLTVT.

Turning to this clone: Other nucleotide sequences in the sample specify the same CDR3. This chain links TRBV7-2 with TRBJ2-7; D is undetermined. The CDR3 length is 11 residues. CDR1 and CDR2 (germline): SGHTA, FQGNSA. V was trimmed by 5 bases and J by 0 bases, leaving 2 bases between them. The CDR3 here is CASSASYEQYF. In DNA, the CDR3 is TGTGCCAGCAGCGCCTCCTACGAGCAGTACTTC.

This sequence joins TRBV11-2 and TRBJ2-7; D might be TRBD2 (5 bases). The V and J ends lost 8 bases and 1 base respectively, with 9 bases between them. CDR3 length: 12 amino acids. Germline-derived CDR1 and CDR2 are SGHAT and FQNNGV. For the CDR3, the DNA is TGTGCCAGCCGCGAGGGATCCTACGAGCAGTACTTC. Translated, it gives CASREGSYEQYF.

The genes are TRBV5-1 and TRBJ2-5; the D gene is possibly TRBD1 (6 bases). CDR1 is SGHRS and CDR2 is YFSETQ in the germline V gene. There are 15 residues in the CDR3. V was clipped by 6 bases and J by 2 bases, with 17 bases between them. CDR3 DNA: TGCGCCAGCAAAATGATAGGGGGAATACAAGAGACCCAGTACTTC. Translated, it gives CASKMIGGIQETQYF.

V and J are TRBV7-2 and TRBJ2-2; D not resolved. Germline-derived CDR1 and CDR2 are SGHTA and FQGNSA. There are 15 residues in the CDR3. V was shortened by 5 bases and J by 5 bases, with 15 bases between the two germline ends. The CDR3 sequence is CASSARPVGTGELFF. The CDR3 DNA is TGTGCCAGCAGCGCTCGACCGGTGGGGACCGGGGAGCTGTTTTTT.

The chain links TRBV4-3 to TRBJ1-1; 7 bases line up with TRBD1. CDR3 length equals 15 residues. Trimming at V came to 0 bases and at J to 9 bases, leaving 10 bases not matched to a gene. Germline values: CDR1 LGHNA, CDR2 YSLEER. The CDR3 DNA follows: TGCGCCAGCAGCCAAGATCAGGGGGGAACCGATCAAGCTTTCTTT. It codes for CASSQDQGGTDQAFF.

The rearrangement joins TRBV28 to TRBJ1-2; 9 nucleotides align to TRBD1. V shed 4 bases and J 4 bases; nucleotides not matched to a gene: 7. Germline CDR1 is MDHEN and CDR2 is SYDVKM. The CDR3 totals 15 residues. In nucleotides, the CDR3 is TGTGCCAGCAGTTCCCCGGGACAGGGTCTCTATGGCTACACCTTC. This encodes CASSSPGQGLYGYTF.

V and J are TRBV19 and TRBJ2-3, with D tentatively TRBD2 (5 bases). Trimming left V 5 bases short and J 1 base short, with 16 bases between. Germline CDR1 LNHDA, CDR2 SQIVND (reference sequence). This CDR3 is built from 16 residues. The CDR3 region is CASSPFLGSGTDTQYF. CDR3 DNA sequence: TGTGCCAGTAGTCCCTTTCTTGGTAGCGGCACAGATACGCAGTATTTT.

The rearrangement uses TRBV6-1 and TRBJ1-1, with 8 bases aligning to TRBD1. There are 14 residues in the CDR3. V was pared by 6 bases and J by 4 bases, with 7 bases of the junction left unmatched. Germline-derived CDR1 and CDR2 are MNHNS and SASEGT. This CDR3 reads CASSGQGFSTEAFF. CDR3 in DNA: TGTGCCAGCAGCGGACAGGGATTTAGCACTGAAGCTTTCTTT.

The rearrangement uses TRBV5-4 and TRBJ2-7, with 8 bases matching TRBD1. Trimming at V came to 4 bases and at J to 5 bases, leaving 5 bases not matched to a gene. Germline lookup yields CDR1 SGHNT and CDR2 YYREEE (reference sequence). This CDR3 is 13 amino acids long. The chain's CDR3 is CASSARTGNEQYF. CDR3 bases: TGTGCCAGCAGCGCTCGGACAGGGAACGAGCAGTACTTC.

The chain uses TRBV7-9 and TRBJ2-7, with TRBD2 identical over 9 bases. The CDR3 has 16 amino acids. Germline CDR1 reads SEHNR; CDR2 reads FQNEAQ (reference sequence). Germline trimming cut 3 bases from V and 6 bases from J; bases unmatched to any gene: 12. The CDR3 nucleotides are TGTGCCAGCAGCTTGTTCGTAGCGGGAGTAAGTGCCGAGCAGTACTTC. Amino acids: CASSLFVAGVSAEQYF.

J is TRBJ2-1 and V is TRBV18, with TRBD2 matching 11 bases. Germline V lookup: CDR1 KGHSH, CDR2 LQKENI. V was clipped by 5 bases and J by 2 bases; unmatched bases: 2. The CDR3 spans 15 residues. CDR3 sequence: CASSGTSGAYNEQFF. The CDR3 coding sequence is TGTGCCAGCTCAGGGACTAGCGGAGCCTACAATGAGCAGTTCTTC. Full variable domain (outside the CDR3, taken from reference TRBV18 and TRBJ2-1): NAGVMQNPRHLVRRRGQEARLRCSPMKGHSHVYWYRQLPEEGLKFMVYLQKENIIDESGMPKERFSAEFPKEGPSILRIQQVVRGDSAAYFCASSGTSGAYNEQFFGPGTRLTVL.

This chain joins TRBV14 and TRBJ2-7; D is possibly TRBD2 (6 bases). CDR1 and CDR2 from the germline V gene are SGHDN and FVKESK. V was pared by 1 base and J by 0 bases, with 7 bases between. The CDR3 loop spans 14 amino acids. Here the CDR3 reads CASSQAGGSYEQYF. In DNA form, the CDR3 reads TGTGCCAGCAGCCAAGCCGGGGGCTCCTACGAGCAGTACTTC. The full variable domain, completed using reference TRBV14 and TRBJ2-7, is EAGVTQFPSHSVIEKGQTVTLRCDPISGHDNLYWYRRVMGKEIKFLLHFVKESKQDESGMPNNRFLAERTGGTYSTLKVQPAELEDSGVYFCASSQAGGSYEQYFGPGTRLTVT.

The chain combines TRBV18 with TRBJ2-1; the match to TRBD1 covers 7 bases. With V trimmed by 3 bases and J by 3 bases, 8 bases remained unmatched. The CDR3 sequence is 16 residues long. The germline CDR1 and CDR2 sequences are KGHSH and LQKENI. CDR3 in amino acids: CASSPAKDRIYNEQFF. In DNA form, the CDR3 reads TGTGCCAGCTCACCCGCCAAGGACAGGATCTACAATGAGCAGTTCTTC.

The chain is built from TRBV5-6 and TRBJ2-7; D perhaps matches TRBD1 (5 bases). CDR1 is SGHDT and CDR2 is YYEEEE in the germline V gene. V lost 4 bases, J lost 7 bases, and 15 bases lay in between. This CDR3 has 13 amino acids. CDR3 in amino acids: CASSPGSSKEQYF. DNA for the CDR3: TGTGCCAGCAGCCCAGGGTCGAGTAAGGAGCAGTACTTC.

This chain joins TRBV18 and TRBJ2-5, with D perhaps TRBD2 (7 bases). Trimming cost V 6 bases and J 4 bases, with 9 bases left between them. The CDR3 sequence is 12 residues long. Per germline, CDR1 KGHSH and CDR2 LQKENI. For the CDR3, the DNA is TGTGCCAGCTCGCGGGGGCGAGAGACCCAGTACTTC. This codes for CASSRGRETQYF.

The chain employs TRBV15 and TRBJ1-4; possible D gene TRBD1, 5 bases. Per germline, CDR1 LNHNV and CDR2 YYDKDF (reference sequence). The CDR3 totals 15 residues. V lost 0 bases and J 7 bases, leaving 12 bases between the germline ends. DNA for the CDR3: TGTGCCACCAGCAGAGACCTAAACAGGAGTGAAAAACTGTTTTTT. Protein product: CATSRDLNRSEKLFF.

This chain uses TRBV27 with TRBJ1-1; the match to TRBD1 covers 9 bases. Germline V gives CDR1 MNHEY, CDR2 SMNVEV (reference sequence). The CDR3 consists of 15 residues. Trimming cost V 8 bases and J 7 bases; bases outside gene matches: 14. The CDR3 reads CASGRDRAWSYEAFF. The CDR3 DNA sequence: TGTGCCAGCGGCCGGGACAGGGCCTGGTCGTATGAAGCTTTCTTT.

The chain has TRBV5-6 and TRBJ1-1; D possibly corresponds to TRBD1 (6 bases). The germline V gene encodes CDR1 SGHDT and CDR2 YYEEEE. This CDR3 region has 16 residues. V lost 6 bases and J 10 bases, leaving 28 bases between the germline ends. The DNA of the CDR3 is TGTGCCAGCACCTCACTTGGCGGGGAACAGGGATCCGGAGCTTTCTTT. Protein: CASTSLGGEQGSGAFF.

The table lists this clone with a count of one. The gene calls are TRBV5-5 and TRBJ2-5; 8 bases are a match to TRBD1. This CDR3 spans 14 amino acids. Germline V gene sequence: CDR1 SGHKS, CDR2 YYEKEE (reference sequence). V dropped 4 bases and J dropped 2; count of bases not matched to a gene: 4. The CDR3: CASSGQGTQETQYF. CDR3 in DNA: TGTGCCAGCAGCGGACAGGGAACTCAAGAGACCCAGTACTTC.